These T cell receptor beta chains were read from a single sample in a study of regulatory T cells in long-lasting Graves disease. Each CDR3 protein is one row after TCRdb ran MiXCR on the multiplex PCR reads. The sample has roughly 700,000 distinct CDR3 sequences; around 30% are singletons. Sequenced material: peripheral blood mononuclear cells (PBMCs), taken when the disease was refractory, from a patient treated with antithyroid drugs. These receptors were collected from a female donor with Graves disease. Each CDR3 is given with its conserved first and last residue. Each record gives: V gene, J gene, clone size, D gene, CDR3 protein, CDR3 DNA. The D gene is left open where the match is weak. Clone size is given for some rows only: seen once, a few or many times, or a class if the clone is expanded.

TRBV20-1,TRBJ2-6,few,.,CSARKTGHPSGDGANVLTF,TGCAGTGCTAGGAAAACGGGACACCCATCAGGGGATGGGGCCAACGTCCTGACTTTC
TRBV29-1,TRBJ2-7,.,TRBD2,CSVLLAGLTYEQYF,TGCAGCGTACTACTAGCGGGACTAACCTACGAGCAGTACTTC
TRBV29-1,TRBJ1-5,few,TRBD1,CSVTTGGKDQPQHF,TGCAGCGTTACGACAGGGGGCAAGGATCAGCCCCAGCATTTT
TRBV25-1,TRBJ1-2,few,.,CATLLDGGYGYTF,TGTGCCACCCTATTGGACGGGGGCTATGGCTACACCTTC
TRBV11-1,TRBJ2-7,many,.,CASSPPRERAYEQYF,TGTGCCAGCAGCCCCCCACGGGAAAGGGCGTACGAGCAGTACTTC
TRBV7-9,TRBJ1-6,.,.,CASSQTHQGYNSPLHF,TGTGCCAGCAGCCAGACGCACCAGGGTTATAATTCACCCCTCCACTTT
TRBV11-3,TRBJ1-1,many,.,CASSLEGGSEAFF,TGTGCCAGCAGCTTAGAGGGTGGTAGTGAAGCTTTCTTT
TRBV7-3,TRBJ1-2,.,.,CASSKEGGSYGYTF,TGTGCCAGCAGCAAGGAGGGGGGTTCCTATGGCTACACCTTC
TRBV27,TRBJ1-2,few,.,CASSWSGSYGYTF,TGTGCCAGCAGTTGGTCGGGGAGCTATGGCTACACCTTC
TRBV28,TRBJ2-1,.,TRBD2,CASSPTSGSHNEQFF,TGTGCCAGCAGTCCAACTAGCGGGAGTCACAATGAGCAGTTCTTC
TRBV20-1,TRBJ2-4,.,TRBD1,CSALTGAKNIQYF,TGCAGTGCTCTGACAGGGGCCAAAAACATTCAGTACTTC
TRBV30,TRBJ1-2,few,.,CAVLAATYGYTF,TGTGCCGTCTTGGCCGCGACCTATGGCTACACCTTC